The 20 T cell receptor beta chains presented below share a single source sample, sequenced in a study of glioma-infiltrating T cells after dendritic cell vaccination. Sequencing was performed with immunoSEQ multiplex PCR; in TCRdb, only in-frame clones are kept and a portion is missing. The sample has about 24,000 clones, under 90% seen once; the top ten hold 2.5% to 3%. This sample's time point: after dendritic cell vaccination, including at tumor progression/relapse. The material sequenced was blood, taken after dendritic cell vaccination. These receptors were taken from a human donor with glioblastoma.

The V and J genes are TRBV2 and TRBJ2-1; 12 bases align to TRBD2. Germline CDR1 reads SNHLY; CDR2 reads FYNNEI. The CDR3 sequence is 15 residues long. The ends lost 5 bases at V and 4 bases at J; junction bases unmatched: 3. CDR3 residues: CASSRTSGVYNEQFF. DNA for the CDR3: TGTGCCAGCAGTCGGACTAGCGGGGTATACAATGAGCAGTTCTTC.

As to this clone: Other DNA sequences within the sample encode an identical CDR3. This chain uses TRBV6-5 with TRBJ2-5; 9 nucleotides agree with TRBD1. Losses at the gene ends were 1 base for V and 5 bases for J; bases not matched to a gene: 2. The germline CDR1 and CDR2 sequences are MNHEY and SVGAGI. CDR3 length: 14 residues. In nucleotides, the CDR3 is TGTGCCAGCAGTTACTTAACAGGGGGCGAGACCCAGTACTTC. The encoded protein is CASSYLTGGETQYF.

The chain recombines TRBV27 with TRBJ1-6; TRBD1 agrees at 9 bases. V gave up 2 bases and J gave up 7 bases; unmatched junction bases: 0. The CDR3 has 14 residues. Germline V gene lookup returns CDR1 MNHEY and CDR2 SMNVEV (reference sequence). CDR3 protein: CASSLGTGNSPLHF. The CDR3, as DNA: TGTGCCAGCAGTTTAGGGACAGGGAATTCACCCCTCCACTTT.

The rearrangement links TRBV5-4 to TRBJ1-4; D possibly corresponds to TRBD1 (5 bases). This CDR3 spans 13 amino acids. Trimming removed 4 bases at V and 8 bases at J, with 12 bases between. Germline loops: CDR1 SGHNT, CDR2 YYREEE (reference sequence). The CDR3 bases are TGTGCCAGCAGCCCTGGACGGACAGAAAAACTGTTTTTT. This translates into CASSPGRTEKLFF.

The chain uses TRBV7-5 and TRBJ1-4. TRBV7-5 counts as a pseudogene. There are 15 residues in the CDR3. The CDR3 sequence is CARSLPRRANEKLFF. For the CDR3, the DNA is TGTGCCAGAAGCTTGCCCAGGAGGGCGAATGAAAAACTGTTTTTT.

This sequence joins TRBV5-5 and TRBJ1-6; no firm D call. The CDR3 runs to 15 residues. V lost 0 bases and J lost 11, with 15 bases in between. Looked up from germline, CDR1 is SGHKS and CDR2 is YYEKEE (reference sequence). Written as DNA, the CDR3 is TGTGCCAGCAGCTTGGACCCAGGAACTTTAGCACCCCTCCACTTT. It is translated as CASSLDPGTLAPLHF.

J is TRBJ1-6 and V is TRBV5-1; D is unresolved. The CDR3 sequence is 15 residues long. Germline-derived CDR1 and CDR2 are SGHRS and YFSETQ. V was cut by 3 bases and J by 5 bases, with 12 bases left in between. CDR3 in DNA: TGCGCCAGCAGCTCCCCGACTGTTGATAATTCACCCCTCCACTTT. Protein sequence: CASSSPTVDNSPLHF.

V usage is TRBV29-1 and J usage is TRBJ2-1; D gene ambiguous. Trimming shortened V by 0 bases and J by 6 bases, and 9 bases separated the two germline ends. Germline V CDR1 and CDR2: SQVTM, ANQGSEA. The CDR3 spans 13 residues. CDR3 nucleotide sequence: TGCAGCGTTGAAGATCTGGTAGTCAATGAGCAGTTCTTC. Translating it yields CSVEDLVVNEQFF.

The chain links TRBV5-1 to TRBJ1-1; D remains unclear. Germline V lookup: CDR1 SGHRS, CDR2 YFSETQ. This CDR3 has 15 amino acids. The V gene lost 4 bases and the J gene lost 1 base, with 14 bases spanning the gap. The CDR3, as DNA: TGCGCCAGCAGCCCCGGACTGGGAGAGAACACTGAAGCTTTCTTT. Translation: CASSPGLGENTEAFF.

The chain is built from TRBV19 and TRBJ1-1; 8 bases map to TRBD1. CDR3 size: 14 residues. V lost 6 bases to trimming and J lost 4 bases; unmatched junction nucleotides: 7. CDR1 is LNHDA, CDR2 SQIVND, per germline (reference sequence). The CDR3 DNA sequence: TGTGCCAGTAGCACCGGACAGGGCAGCACTGAAGCTTTCTTT. It encodes CASSTGQGSTEAFF.

The rearrangement links TRBV7-2 to TRBJ2-5; 7 bases align to TRBD2. Trimming cost V 5 bases and J 7 bases; bases outside gene matches: 10. This CDR3 comprises 14 residues. Germline-derived CDR1 and CDR2 are SGHTA and FQGNSA. CDR3 nucleotides: TGTGCCAGCAGCCTCGGGACTACCACAAGGACCCAGTACTTC. Translating it yields CASSLGTTTRTQYF.

The DNA for the CDR3 is TGCAGCGTTGTTTCCGGGGGGCACTATGGCTACACCTTC. Protein: CSVVSGGHYGYTF. The V and J genes are TRBV29-1 and TRBJ1-2, with D possibly matching TRBD1 (6 bases). CDR3 length equals 13 residues. The germline V and J ends were trimmed by 4 bases and 3 bases, with 12 bases remaining between them. CDR1 SQVTM and CDR2 ANQGSEA come from the germline V gene.

V gene TRBV2 combines with J gene TRBJ2-2; D is unresolved. The V end lost 7 bases, the J end lost 3 bases, and 15 bases lay between the germline ends. Germline V gene sequence: CDR1 SNHLY, CDR2 FYNNEI. The CDR3 is made up of 15 amino acids. CDR3 sequence reads: CASTDGDKHTGELFF. CDR3 DNA sequence: TGTGCCAGCACCGACGGTGACAAGCACACCGGGGAGCTGTTTTTT.

The rearrangement joins TRBV7-9 to TRBJ2-2, with 9 bases identical to TRBD1. The CDR3 sequence is 17 residues long. Per the germline V gene, CDR1 is SEHNR and CDR2 is FQNEAQ (reference sequence). Trimming at V came to 5 bases and at J to 1 base, leaving 8 bases not matched to a gene. CDR3 DNA: TGTGCCAGCAGCCCCGCCCGGACAGGGGTGAACACCGGGGAGCTGTTTTTT. It is translated as CASSPARTGVNTGELFF.

The chain combines TRBV2 with TRBJ2-7; D is undetermined. Germline V gene sequence: CDR1 SNHLY, CDR2 FYNNEI. V shed 5 bases and J shed 0 bases, with 11 bases lying between them. The CDR3 sequence is 14 residues long. The CDR3 DNA reads TGTGCCAGCAGTTCTGGCAGAAACTCCTACGAGCAGTACTTC. Translated, it gives CASSSGRNSYEQYF.

The chain joins TRBV6-6 to TRBJ1-5; unclear D gene. Trimming took off 5 bases at V and 5 bases at J, with 10 bases between the two ends. CDR3 length: 13 amino acids. Germline CDR1 reads MNHNY; CDR2 reads SVGAGI (reference sequence). The DNA of the CDR3 is TGTGCCAGCAGTCGCCAGGTCGATCAGCCCCAGCATTTT. This encodes CASSRQVDQPQHF.

CDR3 sequence reads: CASSVAGASTDTQYF. The CDR3 DNA reads as TGTGCCAGTAGTGTGGCGGGAGCTAGCACAGATACGCAGTATTTT. This sequence joins TRBV19 and TRBJ2-3; 7 bases agree with TRBD2. Per germline, CDR1 LNHDA and CDR2 SQIVND (reference sequence). The CDR3 sequence is 15 residues long. After removal of 5 bases from V and 0 bases from J, the junction contained 5 bases not matched to a gene.

The chain carries TRBV4-1 and TRBJ1-5, with 7 bases lining up with TRBD1. This CDR3 spans 15 amino acids. Germline-derived CDR1 and CDR2 are MGHRA and YSYEKL. V was pared by 4 bases and J by 6 bases, with 9 bases of the junction left unmatched. CDR3 residues: CASSLRTGAGQPQHF. As DNA, the CDR3 is TGCGCCAGCAGCCTACGAACAGGGGCGGGTCAGCCCCAGCATTTT.

The gene calls are TRBV19 and TRBJ2-1; no clear D. V was clipped by 2 bases and J by 8 bases, with 7 bases between them. This CDR3 comprises 12 residues. Germline CDR1 LNHDA, CDR2 SQIVND (reference sequence). CDR3 amino acids: CASSIYLDEQFF. The CDR3 DNA reads as TGTGCCAGTAGTATATATCTCGATGAGCAGTTCTTC.

The V gene is TRBV11-3, the J gene TRBJ2-3, with TRBD2 matching 12 bases. CDR1 is SGHNT, CDR2 YENEEA, per germline. Trimming took 5 bases from V and 5 from J; bases not matched to a gene: 8. CDR3 length: 16 amino acids. CDR3 amino acids: CASSPQTSGGGDTQYF. The CDR3 DNA reads as TGTGCCAGCAGCCCCCAGACTAGCGGGGGAGGAGATACGCAGTATTTT.